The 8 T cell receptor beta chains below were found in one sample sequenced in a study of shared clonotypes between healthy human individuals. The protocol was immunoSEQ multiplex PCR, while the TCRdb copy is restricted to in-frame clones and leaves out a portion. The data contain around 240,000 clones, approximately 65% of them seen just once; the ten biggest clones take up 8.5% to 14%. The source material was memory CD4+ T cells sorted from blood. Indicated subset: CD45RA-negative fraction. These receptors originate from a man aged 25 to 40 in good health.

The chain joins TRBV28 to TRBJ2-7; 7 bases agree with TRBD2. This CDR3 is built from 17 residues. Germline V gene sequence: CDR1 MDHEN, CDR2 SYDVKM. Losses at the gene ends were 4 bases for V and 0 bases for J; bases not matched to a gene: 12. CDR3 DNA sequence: TGTGCCAGCAGTTCCCAAGATGCGGGAGTGAGCTCCTACGAGCAGTACTTC. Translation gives CASSSQDAGVSSYEQYF.

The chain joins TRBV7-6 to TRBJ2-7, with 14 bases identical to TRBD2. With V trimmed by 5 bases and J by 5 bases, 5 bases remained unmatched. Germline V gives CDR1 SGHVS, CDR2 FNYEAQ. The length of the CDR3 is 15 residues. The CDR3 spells CASSKGLAGDHEQYF. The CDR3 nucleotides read TGTGCCAGCAGCAAGGGACTAGCGGGAGACCACGAGCAGTACTTC.

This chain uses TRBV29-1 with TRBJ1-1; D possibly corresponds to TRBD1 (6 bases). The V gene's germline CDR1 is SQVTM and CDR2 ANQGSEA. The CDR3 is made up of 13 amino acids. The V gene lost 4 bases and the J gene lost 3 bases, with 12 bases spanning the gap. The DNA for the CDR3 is TGCAGCGTTGGTTGGGGGCTGGACACTGAAGCTTTCTTT. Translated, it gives CSVGWGLDTEAFF.

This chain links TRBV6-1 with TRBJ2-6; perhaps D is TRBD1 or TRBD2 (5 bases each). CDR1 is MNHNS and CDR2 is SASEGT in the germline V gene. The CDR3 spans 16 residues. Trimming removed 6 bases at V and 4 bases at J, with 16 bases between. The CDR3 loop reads CASRETGTAGANVLTF. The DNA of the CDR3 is TGTGCCAGCAGGGAAACCGGGACCGCAGGGGCCAACGTCCTGACTTTC.

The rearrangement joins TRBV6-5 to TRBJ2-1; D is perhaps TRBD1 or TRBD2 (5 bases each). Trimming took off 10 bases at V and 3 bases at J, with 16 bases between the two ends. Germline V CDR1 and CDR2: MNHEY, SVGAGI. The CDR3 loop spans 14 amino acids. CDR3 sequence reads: CATHRTSSYNEQFF. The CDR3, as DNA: TGTGCCACCCACAGGACTTCAAGCTACAATGAGCAGTTCTTC.

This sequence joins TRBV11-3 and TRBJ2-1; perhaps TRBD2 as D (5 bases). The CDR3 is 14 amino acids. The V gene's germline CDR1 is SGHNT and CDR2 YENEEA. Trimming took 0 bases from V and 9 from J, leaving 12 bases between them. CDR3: CASSLEGTDSEQFF. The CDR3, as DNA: TGTGCCAGCAGCTTAGAGGGTACGGACTCTGAGCAGTTCTTC. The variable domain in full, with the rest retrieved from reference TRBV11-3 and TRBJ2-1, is EAGVVQSPRYKIIEKKQPVAFWCNPISGHNTLYWYLQNLGQGPELLIRYENEEAVDDSQLPKDRFSAERLKGVDSTLKIQPAELGDSAVYLCASSLEGTDSEQFFGPGTRLTVL.

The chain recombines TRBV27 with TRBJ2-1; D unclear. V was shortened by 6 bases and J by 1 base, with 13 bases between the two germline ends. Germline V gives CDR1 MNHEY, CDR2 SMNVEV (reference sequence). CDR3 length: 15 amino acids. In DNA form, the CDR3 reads TGTGCCAGCAGAAGGATGTTTGGGTCCTACAATGAGCAGTTCTTC. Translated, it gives CASRRMFGSYNEQFF.

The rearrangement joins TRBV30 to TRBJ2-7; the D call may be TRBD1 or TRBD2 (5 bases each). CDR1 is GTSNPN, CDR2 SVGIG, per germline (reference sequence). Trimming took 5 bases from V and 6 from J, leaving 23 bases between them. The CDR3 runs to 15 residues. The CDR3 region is CAWEGDSLLVSEQYF. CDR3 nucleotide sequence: TGTGCCTGGGAGGGTGACAGCCTACTAGTTTCCGAGCAGTACTTC.